Listed below are T cell receptor beta chains from one sample, sequenced in a study of blood T cell repertoires in COVID-19. Clones were sequenced by immunoSEQ multiplex PCR, and TCRdb holds only the in-frame ones, with some missing. The sample holds 70,000 to 95,000 clones, about 91% seen once. The sequenced sample consisted of peripheral blood. The source of these receptors is a woman of 80 years or more with acute or convalescent COVID-19. Each CDR3 is given with its conserved first and last residue. The D gene is left open where the match is weak. Clone size appears in some rows only: once, few, many, or a class for an expanded clone.

v_call: TRBV7-8; j_call: TRBJ2-7; d_call: -; clone_size: -; cdr3_aa: CASSLAQGLTYEQYF; cdr3_nt: TGTGCCAGCAGCTTAGCGCAAGGACTGACCTACGAGCAGTACTTC
v_call: TRBV30; j_call: TRBJ2-2; d_call: TRBD2; clone_size: -; cdr3_aa: CAWALRGLAGELFF; cdr3_nt: TGTGCCTGGGCGCTAAGGGGACTAGCCGGGGAGCTGTTTTTT
v_call: TRBV30; j_call: TRBJ1-5; d_call: TRBD1; clone_size: few; cdr3_aa: CAWSIQGINQPQHF; cdr3_nt: TGTGCCTGGAGTATACAGGGGATAAATCAGCCCCAGCATTTT
v_call: TRBV25-1; j_call: TRBJ2-3; d_call: -; clone_size: -; cdr3_aa: CASSAGVTQYF; cdr3_nt: TGTGCCAGCAGTGCGGGGGTTACGCAGTATTTT
v_call: TRBV12-3/TRBV12-4; j_call: TRBJ1-2; d_call: -; clone_size: -; cdr3_aa: CASSFYAQRGCTF; cdr3_nt: TGTGCCAGCAGTTTCTATGCACAACGGGGGTGCACCTTC
v_call: TRBV29-1; j_call: TRBJ2-5; d_call: TRBD1; clone_size: once; cdr3_aa: CSVRGQANPQETQYF; cdr3_nt: TGCAGCGTGAGGGGACAGGCTAACCCCCAAGAGACCCAGTACTTC
v_call: TRBV7-2; j_call: TRBJ2-1; d_call: TRBD2; clone_size: -; cdr3_aa: CASSQTSGRASEQFF; cdr3_nt: TGTGCCAGCAGCCAGACTAGCGGGAGGGCCAGTGAGCAGTTCTTC
v_call: TRBV19; j_call: TRBJ1-5; d_call: -; clone_size: -; cdr3_aa: CASSATGYQPQHF; cdr3_nt: TGTGCCAGTAGTGCCACAGGGTATCAGCCCCAGCATTTT
v_call: TRBV11-2; j_call: TRBJ2-5; d_call: TRBD1; clone_size: -; cdr3_aa: CASSARGLETQYF; cdr3_nt: TGTGCCAGCAGCGCCAGGGGGCTGGAGACCCAGTACTTC
v_call: TRBV29-1; j_call: TRBJ2-7; d_call: TRBD1; clone_size: -; cdr3_aa: CSVPGQGAYEQYF; cdr3_nt: TGCAGCGTCCCGGGACAGGGGGCCTACGAGCAGTACTTC